Given below is one T cell receptor beta chain in context. This clone was detected a few times. This clone's antigen is unknown. No quality values exist for individual bases; no much larger clone is one base distant. DNA from uncultured naive and memory CD4+ T cells underwent immunoSEQ TCR-beta sequencing at deep resolution. In the paper's pipeline: During preprocessing, nonproductive sequences were removed, along with CDR3s that did not begin with C, did not end with F or W, or were shorter than 7 amino acids. Cultured and uncultured naive and memory CD4+ repertoires were searched for CDR3s previously identified as spike- and CEF-reactive. CDR3 homology was measured as pairwise Levenshtein distance, computed with the stringdist R package after trimming three terminal residues from each end. Sourced from immuneACCESS, this table was stored by TCRdb with only in-frame sequences that have V and J called. A share of the clones is absent; for the studies checked, an unresolved V gene accounts for under half, and the remainder has no known explanation. V and J calls and clone size are copied from that table; D and trimming were computed from the DNA. Recorded for this sample are tens of thousands of clones; approximately 85% of them occurred a single time. The ten most abundant clones make up 3% to 3.5% of the sample.

V drops 3 bases and J drops 8 bases, leaving 5 bases in between. The CDR3 covers 11 residues, taking in both the cysteine and the phenylalanine. The read is trimmed to its CDR3 DNA, 33 bases read in frame from base 1. In the germline V gene, CDR1 corresponds to SGHTA and CDR2 to FQGNSA. Naive and memory CD4+ T cells were separated from cryopreserved PBMCs by CD4 enrichment followed by EasySep naive CD4+ T cell enrichment. Ficoll-Paque PLUS gradient centrifugation was used to isolate PBMCs from either whole blood or leukapheresis product. The PBMCs went either fresh into the expansion assay or into cryopreservation at -140 degrees C. The QIAamp Micro DNA Kit was used to extract genomic DNA from the CD4+ T cells. This specimen belongs to a study of CD4 T cells in relation to SARS-CoV-2 and coronaviruses (dated by TCRdb to the early 2020s). For the wider study: A median age of around 37 years, with a range of 21 to 72 years, was recorded for the full convalescent cohort of roughly eleven patients. Memory CD4+ T cell crossreactivity between SARS-CoV-2 and common cold coronavirus spike proteins was assessed at the TCR clonotype level in the study. For other donors in the study, expansion assays were sequenced with a different, Illumina-based TCR-beta assay. The roughly twelve convalescent patients included 8 males and 4 females; two subjects were Hispanic. The Adaptive Biotechnologies TCR-sequencing kit was used to sequence samples from three pre-COVID donors and the naive versus memory experiments, while other data came from Illumina-based sequencing. Using patient-derived lymphoblastoid cell lines, the shared crossreactive spike epitopes were mapped to their HLA restriction.

What the authors observed across the whole study: Crossreactivity analysis centred on spike protein, so crossreactivity against other viral proteins was not assessed. Small numbers of patients and of tested TCRs limited the study. In about 60% of donors, memory CD4+ clonotypes turned up that crossrecognized SARS-CoV-2 and at least one common cold coronavirus spike. Crossreactive clones showed significantly weaker SARS-CoV-2-driven expansion than monoreactive clones, consistent with antigenic imprinting. Sequencing of naive versus memory cells indicated that the assay detects memory recall responses, not primary responses primed during culture. Pre-pandemic and post-infection samples were not both contributed by any donor, so tracing of the source of pre-existing responses was limited.

The specimen sequenced was memory CD4+ T cells from PBMCs. The sample's cell subset or site label is to be understood as: memory (non-naive) CD4+ T cells. This TCR derives from an adult with COVID-19. The chain uses TRBV7-2 and TRBJ2-1; there is no confident call for the D gene. The CDR3 sequence is CASSFSYEQFF. The DNA sequence is TGTGCCAGCAGCTTTAGCTATGAGCAGTTCTTC.